The TCR beta chain under discussion was sequenced for a study of T cell clonotyping in hematopoietic cell transplantation. Study-wide results and caveats: After transplant, recipient diversity fell while pathologically expanded clonotypes grew through day 180.

Looked up from germline, CDR1 is MNHEY and CDR2 is SVGAGI. With V trimmed by 2 bases and J by 7 bases, 11 bases remained unmatched. The CDR3 spans 16 residues. Recipients were bled about 28 days pretransplant and at posttransplant days 30, 100, 180. This clone was observed a handful of times. Its target is not known. TCRdb's copy holds only in-frame clones and misses some; the assay was immunoSEQ multiplex PCR. The table records approximately 9,100 clones, around 81% of them present only once. The sequence was obtained from a female patient aged 50-59 years who had an allogeneic stem cell transplant from an unrelated donor, so the T cells may come from the graft donor. Some clones in this sample may be carry-over from other donors' samples. This chain links TRBV6-5 with TRBJ2-1; 7 bases are shared with TRBD2. The material sequenced was peripheral blood mononuclear cells, taken 180 days after allogeneic stem cell transplant. The CDR3 region has the DNA TGTGCCAGCAGTTACGGGGGGACTACCGCCAGGAATGAGCAGTTCTTC. Protein sequence: CASSYGGTTARNEQFF.